The 22 T cell receptor beta chains below all came from one sample that was sequenced in a study of identical twins. MiXCR, run by TCRdb on the 5' RACE reads, gives a single entry per CDR3 protein. The data show about 490,000 distinct CDR3 sequences, 13% to 15% seen once. Separately, the same data were catalogued under a study of yellow fever vaccine responses in identical twins.

The sequencing sample was made of CD4+ T cells sorted from blood. The receptors shown here come from a woman younger than 35 in good health.

The V call is TRBV24-1, the J call TRBJ2-1; 9 bases map to TRBD2. With 6 bases clipped from V and 6 bases from J, the junction kept 2 bases outside the gene matches. Germline V gene lookup returns CDR1 KGHDR and CDR2 SFDVKD. The CDR3 has 13 residues. The CDR3 coding sequence is TGTGCCACCAGTAGCGGGGGGACCAATGAGCAGTTCTTC. It yields the protein CATSSGGTNEQFF.

This chain connects TRBV7-8 to TRBJ2-1, with 15 bases aligning to TRBD2. Germline values: CDR1 SGHVS, CDR2 FQNEAQ. This CDR3 comprises 19 residues. The V segment lost 5 bases and the J segment 7 bases; nucleotides outside the gene matches: 15. The CDR3 loop is CASSPLTKPGTSGRNEQFF. The CDR3 region has the DNA TGTGCCAGCAGCCCTCTAACCAAACCCGGGACTAGCGGGAGGAATGAGCAGTTCTTC. Together with reference TRBV7-8 and TRBJ2-1, the CDR3 gives the full variable domain: GAGVSQSPRYKVAKRGQDVALRCDPISGHVSLFWYQQALGQGPEFLTYFQNEAQLDKSGLPSDRFFAERPEGSVSTLKIQRTQQEDSAVYLCASSPLTKPGTSGRNEQFFGPGTRLTVL.

This clonotype was counted at least ten times. The J gene is TRBJ2-1, the V gene TRBV29-1, with D perhaps TRBD1 or TRBD2 (5 bases each). The CDR3 spans 13 residues. The germline V and J ends were trimmed by 6 bases and 7 bases, with 16 bases remaining between them. Germline lookup yields CDR1 SQVTM and CDR2 ANQGSEA. The DNA for the CDR3 is TGCAGCGTCCGCCGGGACGGATGGAATGAGCAGTTCTTC. Protein product: CSVRRDGWNEQFF.

This clonotype was picked up many times. V gene TRBV12-3 or TRBV12-4 combines with J gene TRBJ2-1; 8 bases agree with TRBD2. After removal of 6 bases from V and 2 bases from J, the junction contained 3 bases not matched to a gene. The CDR3 is 14 amino acids. CDR3 nucleotides: TGTGCCAGCAGCAATAGCGGGACCTACAATGAGCAGTTCTTC. It encodes CASSNSGTYNEQFF.

The J gene is TRBJ2-1, the V gene TRBV24-1, with TRBD2 matching over 11 bases. V dropped 4 bases and J dropped 5; count of bases not matched to a gene: 21. The CDR3 spans 21 residues. Germline V lookup: CDR1 KGHDR, CDR2 SFDVKD. The CDR3 DNA reads TGTGCCACCAGTGAGAGAGGGGGGACTAGCGGAACCGTGTCTACAAACAATGAGCAGTTCTTC. It codes for CATSERGGTSGTVSTNNEQFF.

The chain carries TRBV19 and TRBJ2-3; weak D call: TRBD2 (6 bases). V was trimmed by 6 bases and J by 0 bases, leaving 13 bases between them. Germline V gene data show CDR1 as LNHDA and CDR2 as SQIVND (reference sequence). The length of the CDR3 is 15 residues. The CDR3: CASSLWEVSTDTQYF. The CDR3 nucleotides are TGTGCCAGTAGCCTTTGGGAGGTTAGCACAGATACGCAGTATTTT.

V usage is TRBV18 and J usage is TRBJ2-1; 8 nucleotides align to TRBD2. Germline CDR1 KGHSH, CDR2 LQKENI. The CDR3 is 15 amino acids. V was clipped by 1 base and J by 3 bases; unmatched bases: 2. This CDR3 reads CASSPRAGDYNEQFF. The DNA of the CDR3 is TGTGCCAGCTCACCACGAGCGGGAGACTACAATGAGCAGTTCTTC.

In this sample, this clonotype turned up a few times. The chain has TRBV7-6 and TRBJ1-5; TRBD1 agrees at 10 bases. The J segment lost 7 bases and the V segment lost 1 base, leaving 4 bases of the junction unmatched. This CDR3 has 15 residues. The germline V gene has CDR1 SGHVS and CDR2 FNYEAQ. As DNA, the CDR3 is TGTGCCAGCAGCTTAGGACAGGGGGCTCGCCAGCCCCAGCATTTT. It is translated as CASSLGQGARQPQHF.

This sequence joins TRBV2 and TRBJ2-7, with 12 bases that match TRBD2. CDR3 size: 16 residues. CDR1 is SNHLY, CDR2 FYNNEI, per germline. Losses at the gene ends were 7 bases for V and 1 base for J; bases not matched to a gene: 8. The CDR3 here is CASNLLAGGPSYEQYF. CDR3 coding DNA: TGTGCCAGCAATTTACTAGCGGGAGGACCTTCCTACGAGCAGTACTTC.

The CDR3 DNA reads TGTGCCAGCGGGGTCAGCACAGATACGCAGTATTTT. Residues: CASGVSTDTQYF. The V and J genes are TRBV28 and TRBJ2-3; D unresolved. Germline V gene sequence: CDR1 MDHEN, CDR2 SYDVKM. Trimming took 8 bases from V and 0 from J, leaving 6 bases between them. The CDR3 totals 12 residues.

The table lists this clonotype with many counts. CDR3 in amino acids: CASSSSSTDTQYF. CDR3 DNA sequence: TGCGCCAGCAGCTCCTCGAGCACAGATACGCAGTATTTT. The J gene is TRBJ2-3, the V gene TRBV5-1; D gene ambiguous. The germline V gene encodes CDR1 SGHRS and CDR2 YFSETQ. This CDR3 contains 13 residues. Trimming cost V 3 bases and J 0 bases, with 5 bases left between them.

This clonotype has at least ten counts. The chain has TRBV12-3 or TRBV12-4 and TRBJ2-1; the D gene is possibly TRBD1 (6 bases). V shed 6 bases and J shed 3 bases, with 12 bases lying between them. The CDR3 covers 14 residues. The CDR3 DNA sequence: TGTGCCAGCAGGTACGGGACATTCTACAATGAGCAGTTCTTC. Translating gives CASRYGTFYNEQFF.

This clonotype was counted a single time. Germline is not matched at one junction end, which may reflect a read error. The chain couples TRBV10-3 to TRBJ2-3; D is undetermined. CDR3 length: 12 residues. In germline, CDR1 is ENHRY, CDR2 SYGVKD. The CDR3 bases are TGTGTCATCAGCCCTCGCACAGATACGCAGTATTTT. Residues: CVISPRTDTQYF.

This clonotype was seen a handful of times. The rearrangement links TRBV28 to TRBJ2-3; no definite D call. Germline-derived CDR1 and CDR2 are MDHEN and SYDVKM. Trimming removed 4 bases from V and 0 bases from J, with 11 bases in between. This CDR3 comprises 15 residues. Here the CDR3 reads CASSSFGSSTDTQYF. In DNA form, the CDR3 reads TGTGCCAGCAGTTCCTTCGGGTCCAGCACAGATACGCAGTATTTT.

This clonotype was recorded a few times. The gene calls are TRBV14 and TRBJ2-7; D is unclear. V was cut by 4 bases and J by 6 bases, with 16 bases left in between. The CDR3 sequence is 14 residues long. Germline lookup yields CDR1 SGHDN and CDR2 FVKESK. The CDR3 sequence is CASSRRQDDFEQYF. In DNA, the CDR3 is TGTGCCAGCAGCCGTCGGCAGGATGACTTCGAGCAGTACTTC.

The chain recombines TRBV7-9 with TRBJ2-7; a possible D gene is TRBD1 (5 bases). This CDR3 region has 14 residues. The germline V and J ends were trimmed by 4 bases and 0 bases, with 10 bases remaining between them. Germline CDR1 and CDR2: SEHNR and FQNEAQ (reference sequence). The CDR3 sequence is CASSYSGRSYEQYV. The CDR3 nucleotides read TGTGCCAGCAGCTACTCAGGGCGCTCCTACGAGCAGTACGTC.

This clonotype occurred a few times. This chain connects TRBV12-3 or TRBV12-4 to TRBJ2-1; the D is unclear. The ends were cut back, 8 bases at V and 3 bases at J, with 8 bases in the middle. This CDR3 is built from 12 residues. The CDR3 is CASGPNYNEQFF. CDR3 in DNA: TGTGCCAGCGGACCCAACTACAATGAGCAGTTCTTC.

This clonotype showed up just a few times. The rearrangement links TRBV20-1 to TRBJ2-1; 10 bases align to TRBD2. V lost 0 bases to trimming and J lost 3 bases; unmatched junction nucleotides: 5. Germline CDR1 is DFQATT and CDR2 is SNEGSKA (reference sequence). This CDR3 contains 16 residues. CDR3 nucleotide sequence: TGCAGTGCTAGAGATTGGCTAGCGGGAGACTACAATGAGCAGTTCTTC. This sequence encodes CSARDWLAGDYNEQFF.

This clonotype turned up a few times. This chain uses TRBV5-6 with TRBJ2-7; possible D gene TRBD2, 6 bases. V lost 2 bases and J 4 bases, leaving 10 bases between the germline ends. Germline lookup yields CDR1 SGHDT and CDR2 YYEEEE. CDR3 length: 13 amino acids. The CDR3 is CASSFSEGYEQYV. The CDR3 DNA follows: TGTGCCAGCAGCTTTTCGGAGGGATACGAGCAGTACGTC.

This clonotype was counted only a few times. The chain joins TRBV24-1 to TRBJ1-1; 8 bases line up with TRBD1. The CDR3 loop spans 14 amino acids. Germline CDR1 reads KGHDR; CDR2 reads SFDVKD. V shed 7 bases, J shed 3 bases, and the junction held 6 bases outside the gene matches. This CDR3 is CATRDRGLDTEAFF. The CDR3 coding sequence is TGTGCCACCAGAGACAGGGGATTGGACACTGAAGCTTTCTTT.

This clonotype was seen more than once but under ten times. The CDR3 DNA follows: TGTGCCAGCAGTCTTAGCGGGAGGATTACCTACGAGCAGTACTTC. It yields the protein CASSLSGRITYEQYF. The chain links TRBV12-3 or TRBV12-4 to TRBJ2-7; TRBD2 aligns across 10 bases. The trim removed 5 bases at V and 2 bases at J, leaving 6 bases unmatched. This CDR3 is 15 amino acids long.

This clonotype showed up just a few times. V usage is TRBV6-2 or TRBV6-3 and J usage is TRBJ2-3, with a possible D match to TRBD2 (5 bases). The CDR3 spans 16 residues. Germline values: CDR1 MNHEY, CDR2 SVGEGT. V was clipped by 5 bases and J by 4 bases, with 19 bases between them. CDR3 in DNA: TGTGCCAGCAGTAGCCGGGCCTCCGGGGTCCCAGATACGCAGTATTTT. Protein sequence: CASSSRASGVPDTQYF.